This TCR beta chain was sequenced for a study of human T cells and chemical hapten exposure. In the study overall: During the roughly 24-week study period, patients had diphenylcyclopropenone applied to the scalp every week.

Trimming removed 6 bases at V and 0 bases at J, with 6 bases between. CDR3 length equals 13 residues. Germline V gene lookup returns CDR1 MDHEN and CDR2 SYDVKM. Time point described: pre-sensitization, week 0. Treatment noted: therapeutic diphenylcyclopropenone sensitization with weekly scalp DPC. Comment on this clonotype: The antigen is unknown.

In the source study's methods: Samples ranged from about 20,000 to 750,000 TCRs, with a median of about 96,000. TCRdb itself ran the RACE reads through MiXCR, one entry per CDR3 protein. Clone size and V and J calls follow TCRdb, not the original study. The top ten hold about 2.5% of the sample, which has approximately 90,000 distinct CDR3 sequences, about 9% seen once. Study-wide results and limits: Among expanded TCRs, significantly more large CDR3 similarity clusters formed than among controls.

The receptor was isolated from a man between 35 and 55 years old with alopecia areata. Some clones in this sample may be carry-over from other donors' samples. The material was whole blood, obtained in connection with sensitization to the hapten diphenylcyclopropenone (DPC). The V and J genes are TRBV28 and TRBJ1-3, with D uncertain. In nucleotides, the CDR3 is TGTGCCAGCAGACGGAGCTCTGGAAACACCATATATTTT. It yields the protein CASRRSSGNTIYF.